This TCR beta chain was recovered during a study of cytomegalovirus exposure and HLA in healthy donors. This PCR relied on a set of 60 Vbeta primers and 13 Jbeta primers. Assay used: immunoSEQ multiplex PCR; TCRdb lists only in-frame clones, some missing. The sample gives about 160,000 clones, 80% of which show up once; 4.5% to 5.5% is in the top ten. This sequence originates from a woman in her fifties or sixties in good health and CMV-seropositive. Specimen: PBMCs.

CDR3 residues: CASSMYSALSQYF. CDR3 nucleotides: TGTGCCAGTAGTATGTATAGCGCCCTGTCGCAGTATTTT. This chain joins TRBV19 and TRBJ2-3, with TRBD2 as a possible D gene (5 bases). The CDR3 has 13 residues. Deletions cut 3 bases from V and 10 bases from J, with 14 bases between. Germline assignment: CDR1 LNHDA and CDR2 SQIVND (reference sequence).